This TCR beta chain is drawn from a study of Ad26.COV2.S vaccination and SARS-CoV-2 variants. On the study more broadly: Donor was assigned to the Ad26.COV2.S arm of trial COV1001. Study-wide points: Measurements of TCR breadth and depth may have given underestimates of the total T cell responses.

The treatment here: roughly 19 received Ad26.COV2.S at low or high dose, single or two shots; 5 received placebo; per-sample allocation not given. On day 63 after the first injection, vaccine and placebo recipients gave samples. CDR1 SNHLY and CDR2 FYNNEI come from the germline V gene. V lost 6 bases and J lost 2, with 11 bases in between. CDR3 length: 14 residues. Measured with immunoSEQ multiplex PCR; TCRdb has only the in-frame clones, and not every one. The table has 300,000 to 400,000 clones, roughly 90% seen once. This clone was picked up a small number of times. Its target is not known. This chain joins TRBV2 and TRBJ1-5; D is unresolved. The source material was peripheral blood, sampled in a trial of Ad26.COV2.S vaccine versus placebo. The sequence derives from a person aged 18 to 65 who received the Ad26.COV2.S COVID-19 vaccine or a placebo. In DNA form, the CDR3 reads TGTGCCAGCAGCGTCAGGATGGGCAATCAGCCCCAGCATTTT. It translates to CASSVRMGNQPQHF.